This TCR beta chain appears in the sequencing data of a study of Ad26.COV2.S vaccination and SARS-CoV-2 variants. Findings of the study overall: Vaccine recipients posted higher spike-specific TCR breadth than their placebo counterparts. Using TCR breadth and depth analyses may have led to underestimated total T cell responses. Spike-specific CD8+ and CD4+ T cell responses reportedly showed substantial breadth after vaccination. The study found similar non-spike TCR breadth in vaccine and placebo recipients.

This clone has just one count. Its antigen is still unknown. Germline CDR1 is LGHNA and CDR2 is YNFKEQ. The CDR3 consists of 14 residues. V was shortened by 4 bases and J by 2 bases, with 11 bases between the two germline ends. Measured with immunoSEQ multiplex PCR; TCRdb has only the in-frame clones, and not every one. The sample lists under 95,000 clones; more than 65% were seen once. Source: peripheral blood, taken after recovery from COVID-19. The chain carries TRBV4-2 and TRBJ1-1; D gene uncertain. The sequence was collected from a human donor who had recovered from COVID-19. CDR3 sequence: CASSPPGTNTEAFF. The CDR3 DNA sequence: TGTGCCAGCAGCCCGCCGGGAACCAACACTGAAGCTTTCTTT.